This T cell receptor beta chain was identified during a study of vaccination and CD4 T cells after COVID-19. Study in general: Control cultures received a CEFX pool, an HIV-1 Nef pool, or no peptide.

The CDR3 has 14 amino acids. Germline assignment: CDR1 GTSNPN and CDR2 SVGIG (reference sequence). V lost 0 bases, J lost 6 bases, and 11 bases lay in between. Cultured CD4+ T-cell DNA underwent Oncomine TCR Beta short-read sequencing. TCRdb independently ran MiXCR on the PCR reads; one entry per CDR3 protein. Among approximately 12,000 distinct CDR3 sequences listed, 53% were seen once. Stated treatment: roughly 11-day PBMC culture with coronavirus spike peptide pools or control peptides (ViraFEST assay). ViraFEST expanded antigen-specific T cells with peptide pools, then sequenced TCRs. About this clonotype itself: Its specificity is unknown.

Findings and caveats of the study: Looking at convalescent patients, 304 of their 307 vaccine-specific clones were spike mono-reactive.

The chain employs TRBV30 and TRBJ2-2; no clear D gene. Specimen: CD4+ T cells from blood, cultured in vitro. The source of this sequence is a human donor who had recovered from COVID-19. CDR3 residues: CAWSVQGLAGELFF. Written as DNA, the CDR3 is TGTGCCTGGAGTGTACAAGGATTGGCCGGGGAGCTGTTTTTT.